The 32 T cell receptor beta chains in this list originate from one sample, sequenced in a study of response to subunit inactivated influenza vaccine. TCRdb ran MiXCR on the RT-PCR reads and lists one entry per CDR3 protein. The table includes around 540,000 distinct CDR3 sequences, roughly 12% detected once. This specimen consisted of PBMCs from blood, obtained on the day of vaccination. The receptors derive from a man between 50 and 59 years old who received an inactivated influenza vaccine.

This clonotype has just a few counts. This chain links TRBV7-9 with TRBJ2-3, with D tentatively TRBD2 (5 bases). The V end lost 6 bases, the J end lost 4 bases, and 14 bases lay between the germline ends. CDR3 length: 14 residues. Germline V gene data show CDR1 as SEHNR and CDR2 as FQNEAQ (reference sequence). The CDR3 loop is CASSSNGVADTQYF. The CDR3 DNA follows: TGTGCCAGCAGTTCCAACGGGGTCGCAGATACGCAGTATTTT.

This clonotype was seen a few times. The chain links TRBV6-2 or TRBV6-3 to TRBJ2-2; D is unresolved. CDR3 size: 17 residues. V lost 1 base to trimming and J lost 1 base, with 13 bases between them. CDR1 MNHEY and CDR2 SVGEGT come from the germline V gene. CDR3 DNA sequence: TGTGCCAGCAGTTACTTTCTACATAAACGGAACACCGGGGAGCTGTTTTTT. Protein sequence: CASSYFLHKRNTGELFF.

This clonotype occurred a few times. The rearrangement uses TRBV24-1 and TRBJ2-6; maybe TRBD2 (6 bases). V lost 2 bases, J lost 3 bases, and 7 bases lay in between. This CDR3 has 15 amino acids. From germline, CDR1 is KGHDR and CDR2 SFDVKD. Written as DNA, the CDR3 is TGTGCCACCAGTGATTGGGGAGGTGGGGCCAACGTCCTGACTTTC. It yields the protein CATSDWGGGANVLTF.

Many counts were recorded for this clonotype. CDR3 sequence: CASSFAAGVSNEQFF. Here the CDR3 DNA reads TGTGCCAGCAGTTTTGCAGCGGGAGTTTCAAATGAGCAGTTCTTC. The V gene is TRBV12-3 or TRBV12-4, the J gene TRBJ2-1; 8 nucleotides align to TRBD2. The CDR3 is made up of 15 amino acids. Unmatched junction bases numbered 8, after V lost 3 bases and J lost 7 bases.

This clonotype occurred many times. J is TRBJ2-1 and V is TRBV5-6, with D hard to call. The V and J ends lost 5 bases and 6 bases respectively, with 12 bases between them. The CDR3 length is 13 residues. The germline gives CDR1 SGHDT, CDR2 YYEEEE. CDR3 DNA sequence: TGTGCCAGCAGTCCCGGACCGGTCAATGAGCAGTTCTTC. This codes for CASSPGPVNEQFF.

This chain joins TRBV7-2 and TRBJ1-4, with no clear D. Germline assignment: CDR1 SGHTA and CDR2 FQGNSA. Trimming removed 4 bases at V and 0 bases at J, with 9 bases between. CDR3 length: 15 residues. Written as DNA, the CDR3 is TGTGCCAGCAGCTCCGACATTGCAACTAATGAAAAACTGTTTTTT. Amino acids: CASSSDIATNEKLFF.

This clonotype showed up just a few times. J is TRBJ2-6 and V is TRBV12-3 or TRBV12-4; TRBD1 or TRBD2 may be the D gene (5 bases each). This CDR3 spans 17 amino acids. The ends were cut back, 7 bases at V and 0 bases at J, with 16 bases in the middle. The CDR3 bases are TGTGCCAGCATGAGAGGAGCAGGGACCTCTGGGGCCAACGTCCTGACTTTC. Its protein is CASMRGAGTSGANVLTF.

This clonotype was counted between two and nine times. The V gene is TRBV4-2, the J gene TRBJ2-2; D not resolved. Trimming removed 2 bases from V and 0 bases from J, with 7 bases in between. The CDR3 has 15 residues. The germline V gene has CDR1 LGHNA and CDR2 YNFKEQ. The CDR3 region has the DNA TGTGCCAGCAGCCAACCTAGGCCGAACACCGGGGAGCTGTTTTTT. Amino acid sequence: CASSQPRPNTGELFF.

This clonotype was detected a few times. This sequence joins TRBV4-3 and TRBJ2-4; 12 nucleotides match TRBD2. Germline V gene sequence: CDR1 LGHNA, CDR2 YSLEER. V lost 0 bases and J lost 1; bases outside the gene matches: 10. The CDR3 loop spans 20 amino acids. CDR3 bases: TGCGCCAGCAGCCAAGACGGACTAGCGGGAAATTTGGGTGCCAAAAACATTCAGTACTTC. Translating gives CASSQDGLAGNLGAKNIQYF.

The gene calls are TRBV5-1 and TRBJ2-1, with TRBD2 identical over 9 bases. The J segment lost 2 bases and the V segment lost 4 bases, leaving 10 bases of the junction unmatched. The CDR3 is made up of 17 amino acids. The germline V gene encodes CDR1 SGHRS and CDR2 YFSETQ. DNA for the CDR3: TGCGCCAGCAGCGCAACCGTAGCGGGAGAGACCTACAATGAGCAGTTCTTC. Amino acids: CASSATVAGETYNEQFF.

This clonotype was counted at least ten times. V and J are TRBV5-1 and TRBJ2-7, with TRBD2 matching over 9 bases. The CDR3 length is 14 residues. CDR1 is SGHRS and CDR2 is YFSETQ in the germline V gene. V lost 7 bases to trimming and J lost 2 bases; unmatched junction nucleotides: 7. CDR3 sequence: CASANSGGAYEQYF. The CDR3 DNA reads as TGCGCCAGCGCTAATAGCGGGGGAGCCTACGAGCAGTACTTC.

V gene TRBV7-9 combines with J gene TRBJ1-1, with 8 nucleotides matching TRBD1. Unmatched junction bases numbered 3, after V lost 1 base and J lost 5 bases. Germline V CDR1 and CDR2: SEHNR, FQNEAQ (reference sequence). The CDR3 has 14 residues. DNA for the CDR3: TGTGCCAGCAGCTTAGAGACAGGGGTTACTGAAGCTTTCTTT. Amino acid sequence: CASSLETGVTEAFF.

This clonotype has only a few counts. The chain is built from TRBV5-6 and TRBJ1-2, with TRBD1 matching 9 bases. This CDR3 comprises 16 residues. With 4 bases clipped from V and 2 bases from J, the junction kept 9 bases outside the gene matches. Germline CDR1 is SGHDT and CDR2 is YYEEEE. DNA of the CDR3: TGTGCCAGCAGCGGGACAGGGTTAAAAGTCAACTATGGCTACACCTTC. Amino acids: CASSGTGLKVNYGYTF.

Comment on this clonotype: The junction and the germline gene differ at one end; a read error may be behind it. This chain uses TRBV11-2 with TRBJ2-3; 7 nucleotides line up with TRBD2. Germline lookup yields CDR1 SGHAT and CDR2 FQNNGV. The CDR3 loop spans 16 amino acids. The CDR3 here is CASSTSGDPRTVTQYF. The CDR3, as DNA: TGTGCCAGCAGCACCAGCGGGGACCCTCGCACAGTTACGCAGTATTTT.

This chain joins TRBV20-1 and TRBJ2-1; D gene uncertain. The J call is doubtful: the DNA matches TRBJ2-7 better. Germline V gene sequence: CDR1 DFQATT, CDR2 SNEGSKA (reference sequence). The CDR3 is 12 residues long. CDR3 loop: CSARSVYNEQYF. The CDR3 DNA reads TGCAGTGCTAGGTCGGTCTACAATGAGCAGTACTTC.

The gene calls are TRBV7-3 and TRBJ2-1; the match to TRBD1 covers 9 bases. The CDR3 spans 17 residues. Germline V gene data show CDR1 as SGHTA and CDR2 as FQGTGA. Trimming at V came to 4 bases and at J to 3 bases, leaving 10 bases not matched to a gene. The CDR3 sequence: CASSYGERQGGYNEQFF. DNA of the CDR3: TGTGCCAGCAGCTACGGGGAGAGACAGGGGGGCTACAATGAGCAGTTCTTC.

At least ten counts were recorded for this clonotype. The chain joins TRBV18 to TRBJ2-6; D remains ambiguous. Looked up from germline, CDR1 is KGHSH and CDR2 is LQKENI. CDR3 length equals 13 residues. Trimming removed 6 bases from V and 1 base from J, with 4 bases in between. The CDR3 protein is CASSNSGANVLTF. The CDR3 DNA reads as TGTGCCAGCTCGAATTCTGGGGCCAACGTCCTGACTTTC.

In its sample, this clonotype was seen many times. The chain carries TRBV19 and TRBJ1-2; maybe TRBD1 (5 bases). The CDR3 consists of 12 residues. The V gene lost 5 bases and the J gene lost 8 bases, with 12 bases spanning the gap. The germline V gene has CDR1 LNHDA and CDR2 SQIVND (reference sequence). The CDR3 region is CASSGTVGGYTF. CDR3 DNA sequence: TGTGCCAGTAGTGGGACCGTGGGGGGCTACACCTTC.

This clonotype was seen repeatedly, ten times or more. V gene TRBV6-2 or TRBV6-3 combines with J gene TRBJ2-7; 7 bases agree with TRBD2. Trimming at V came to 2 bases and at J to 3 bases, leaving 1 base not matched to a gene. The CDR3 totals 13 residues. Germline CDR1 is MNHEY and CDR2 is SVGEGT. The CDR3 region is CASSYGGDYEQYF. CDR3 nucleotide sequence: TGTGCCAGCAGTTACGGGGGGGACTACGAGCAGTACTTC.

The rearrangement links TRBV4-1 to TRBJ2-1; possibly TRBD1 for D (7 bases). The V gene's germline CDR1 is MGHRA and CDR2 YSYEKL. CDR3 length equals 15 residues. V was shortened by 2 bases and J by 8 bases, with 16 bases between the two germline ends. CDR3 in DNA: TGCGCCAGCAGCCAACCCCAGGGGGGTCGCCATGAGCAGTTCTTC. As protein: CASSQPQGGRHEQFF.

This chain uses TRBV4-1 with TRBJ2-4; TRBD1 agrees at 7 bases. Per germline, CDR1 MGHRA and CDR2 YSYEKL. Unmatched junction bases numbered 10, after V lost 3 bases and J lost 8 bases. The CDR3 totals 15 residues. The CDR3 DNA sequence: TGCGCCAGCAGCCACCAGACAGGGAGTCTCGACATTCAGTACTTC. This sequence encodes CASSHQTGSLDIQYF.

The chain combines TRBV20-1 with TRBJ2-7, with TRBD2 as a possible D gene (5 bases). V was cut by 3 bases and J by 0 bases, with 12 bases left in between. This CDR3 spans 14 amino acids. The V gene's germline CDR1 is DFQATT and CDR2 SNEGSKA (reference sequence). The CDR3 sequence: CSASGPGTSYEQYF. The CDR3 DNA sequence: TGCAGTGCTAGTGGTCCGGGAACCTCCTACGAGCAGTACTTC.

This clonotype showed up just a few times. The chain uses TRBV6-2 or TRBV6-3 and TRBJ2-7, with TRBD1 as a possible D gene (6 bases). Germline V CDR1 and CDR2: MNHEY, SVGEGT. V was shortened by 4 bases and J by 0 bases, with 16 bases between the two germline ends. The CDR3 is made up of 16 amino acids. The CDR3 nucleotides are TGTGCCAGCAGTTTCTCCCTGGACAGCCTCTCCTACGAGCAGTACTTC. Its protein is CASSFSLDSLSYEQYF.

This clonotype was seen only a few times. CDR3 bases: TGCAGTGCTAGCCGGACTAGCGGGAGGACCACAGATACGCAGTATTTT. It encodes CSASRTSGRTTDTQYF. V gene TRBV20-1 combines with J gene TRBJ2-3; TRBD2 agrees at 14 bases. The germline V gene has CDR1 DFQATT and CDR2 SNEGSKA (reference sequence). The junction had 4 bases not matched to a gene; V was cut back by 3 bases and J by 2 bases. The CDR3 sequence is 16 residues long.

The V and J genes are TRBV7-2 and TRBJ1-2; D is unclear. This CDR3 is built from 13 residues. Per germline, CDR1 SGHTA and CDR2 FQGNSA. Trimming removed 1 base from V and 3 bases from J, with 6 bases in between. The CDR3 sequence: CASSLELYYGYTF. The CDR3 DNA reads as TGTGCCAGCAGCTTAGAACTCTACTATGGCTACACCTTC.

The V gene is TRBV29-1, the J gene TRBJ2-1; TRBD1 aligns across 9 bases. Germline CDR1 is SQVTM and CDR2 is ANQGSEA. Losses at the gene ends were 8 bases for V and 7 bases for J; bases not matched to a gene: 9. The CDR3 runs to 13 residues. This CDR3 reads CSLGGQGRNEQFF. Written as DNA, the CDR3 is TGCAGCCTTGGAGGACAGGGGCGAAATGAGCAGTTCTTC.

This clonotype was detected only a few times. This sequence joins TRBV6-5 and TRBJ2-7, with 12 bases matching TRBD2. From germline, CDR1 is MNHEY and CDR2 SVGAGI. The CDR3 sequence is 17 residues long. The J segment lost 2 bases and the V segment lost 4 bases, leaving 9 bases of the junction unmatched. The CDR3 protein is CASSWTLAGGPPYEQYF. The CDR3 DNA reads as TGTGCCAGCAGTTGGACGCTAGCGGGAGGGCCGCCCTACGAGCAGTACTTC.

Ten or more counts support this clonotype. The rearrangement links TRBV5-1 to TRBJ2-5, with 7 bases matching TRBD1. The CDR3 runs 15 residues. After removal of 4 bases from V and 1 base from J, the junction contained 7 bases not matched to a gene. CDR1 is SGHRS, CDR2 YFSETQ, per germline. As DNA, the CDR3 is TGCGCCAGCAGCCTCGGGACAGCCTTCCAAGAGACCCAGTACTTC. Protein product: CASSLGTAFQETQYF.

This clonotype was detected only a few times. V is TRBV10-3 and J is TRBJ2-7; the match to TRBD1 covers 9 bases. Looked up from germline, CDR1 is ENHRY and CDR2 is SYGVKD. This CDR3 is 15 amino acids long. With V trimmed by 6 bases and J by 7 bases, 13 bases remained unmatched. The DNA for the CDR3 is TGTGCCATCAGGGACAGGGGAACGGGAGAAGGGGAGCAGTACTTC. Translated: CAIRDRGTGEGEQYF.

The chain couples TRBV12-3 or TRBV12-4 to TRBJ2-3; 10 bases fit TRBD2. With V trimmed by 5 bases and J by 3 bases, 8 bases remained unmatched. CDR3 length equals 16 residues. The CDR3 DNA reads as TGTGCCAGCAGTCCAAGCGGGGGGGCCATAACAGATACGCAGTATTTT. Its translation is CASSPSGGAITDTQYF.

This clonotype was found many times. The CDR3 coding sequence is TGCGCCAGCAGCAAATCGACAGGGATAGGATTCAACGCTAACTATGGCTACACCTTC. Translating it yields CASSKSTGIGFNANYGYTF. This sequence joins TRBV5-1 and TRBJ1-2, with 7 bases aligning to TRBD1. The CDR3 loop spans 19 amino acids. Germline-derived CDR1 and CDR2 are SGHRS and YFSETQ. After removal of 4 bases from V and 0 bases from J, the junction contained 18 bases not matched to a gene.

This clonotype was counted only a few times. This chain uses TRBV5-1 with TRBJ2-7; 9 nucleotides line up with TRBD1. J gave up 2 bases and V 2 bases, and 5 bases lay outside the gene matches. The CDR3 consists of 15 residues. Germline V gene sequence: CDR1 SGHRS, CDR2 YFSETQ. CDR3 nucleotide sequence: TGCGCCAGCAGCTTAGGACAGGGGCCTGCCTACGAGCAGTACTTC. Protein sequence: CASSLGQGPAYEQYF.